Only one count was recorded for the clone carrying this TCR beta chain. Germline V gives CDR1 SGDLS, CDR2 YYNGEE. The CDR3 runs to 18 residues. The junction had 7 bases not matched to a gene; V was cut back by 4 bases and J by 2 bases. The entry originates in a study of blood T cell repertoires in COVID-19. Overall study context: PBMCs, B-cell-depleted T cells, or T cells provided the cDNA or gDNA that made up the material.

Sequencing used immunoSEQ multiplex PCR; TCRdb keeps in-frame clones, though not all of them. The repertoire consists of 40,000 to 55,000 clones, with 83% occurring once and the leading ten covering around 4.9%. The sample was peripheral blood. The chain couples TRBV9 to TRBJ2-1; 15 nucleotides agree with TRBD2. This TCR derives from a human donor in a cohort sampled during active COVID-19. The CDR3 loop reads CASSSRGLAGGPYNEQFF. Written as DNA, the CDR3 is TGTGCCAGCAGCTCCCGGGGACTAGCGGGGGGCCCCTACAATGAGCAGTTCTTC. The full variable domain, in which reference TRBV9 and TRBJ2-1 provide the parts outside the CDR3, is DSGVTQTPKHLITATGQRVTLRCSPRSGDLSVYWYQQSLDQGLQFLIQYYNGEERAKGNILERFSAQQFPDLHSELNLSSLELGDSALYFCASSSRGLAGGPYNEQFFGPGTRLTVL.